The subject of this entry is one T cell receptor (beta chain). No antigen is known for it. This sample was included in a study of post-analysis software for immune sequencing data. Study as a whole: There were relapsing-remitting, secondary progressive and progressive-relapsing multiple sclerosis among the disease courses included.

General study results and limits: Samples made in the same batch grouped tightly together by F measure. When compared against controls, multiple sclerosis patients showed significantly lower normalized Chao1 diversity.

Incorporated into the TCR beta cDNA libraries were unique molecular identifiers, which served to reduce PCR and sequencing biases. Out of 1 to 10 million T cells, a few hundred thousand cDNA molecules were generated. TCRdb ran MiXCR on the PCR reads and lists one entry per CDR3 protein. This table has approximately 460,000 distinct CDR3 sequences, roughly 45% appearing once. Sequences were obtained from blood. This sequence originates from a girl between 5 and 17 years old with multiple sclerosis.

CDR3 loop: CATSRDPGHSYEQYF. CDR3 sequence (DNA): TGTGCCACCAGCAGAGATCCGGGACATTCCTACGAGCAGTACTTC. The rearrangement uses TRBV15 and TRBJ2-7; perhaps TRBD1 as D (6 bases). V was trimmed by 0 bases and J by 1 base, leaving 10 bases between them. This CDR3 region has 15 residues. CDR1 is LNHNV, CDR2 YYDKDF, per germline (reference sequence).